This TCR beta chain was sequenced in a study of control samples from healthy donors and cancer patients. From germline, CDR1 is SGHNT and CDR2 YENEEA. The V and J ends lost 4 bases and 6 bases, in that order; junction bases with no gene match: 10. There are 16 residues in the CDR3. Sequencing used immunoSEQ multiplex PCR; TCRdb keeps in-frame clones, though not all of them. The repertoire holds 90,000 to 150,000 clones, with around nine tenths as singletons. This clone was counted a single time. The genes are TRBV11-3 and TRBJ2-5; 11 positions agree with TRBD1. This clonotype was obtained from a man aged 25 to 40 in good health. Input material: blood. The CDR3 region has the DNA TGTGCCAGCAGCTCGAGTACAGGGACAGGGGGAAAGACCCAGTACTTC. It specifies CASSSSTGTGGKTQYF. The full variable domain, in which reference TRBV11-3 and TRBJ2-5 provide the parts outside the CDR3, is EAGVVQSPRYKIIEKKQPVAFWCNPISGHNTLYWYLQNLGQGPELLIRYENEEAVDDSQLPKDRFSAERLKGVDSTLKIQPAELGDSAVYLCASSSSTGTGGKTQYFGPGTRLLVL.